The following is a T cell receptor beta chain sequence with its context. Germline lookup yields CDR1 GTSNPN and CDR2 SVGIG (reference sequence). V lost 0 bases to trimming and J lost 4 bases; unmatched junction nucleotides: 22. The CDR3 totals 20 residues. The method was immunoSEQ multiplex PCR; TCRdb's version includes in-frame clones alone and lacks a portion of them. Here the sample spans under 95,000 clones, 91% being singletons. This sample was taken from a study of technical replicates of blood from a handful of donors. The TCR sequence derives from a human donor in good health. Some clones in this sample may be carry-over from other donors' samples. The source material was T cells isolated from PBMCs. The chain is built from TRBV30 and TRBJ1-2, with 8 bases identical to TRBD1. As DNA, the CDR3 is TGTGCCTGGAGTGTTATCCCCCTCCAACTGACAGGGGCGAAACTCTATGGCTACACCTTC. It encodes CAWSVIPLQLTGAKLYGYTF.